A single sample gave rise to the 19 T cell receptor beta chains below, sequenced in a study of T cell changes during pregnancy in multiple sclerosis (dated by TCRdb to the late 2010s). The library came from the immunoSEQ multiplex PCR assay. The table was pulled from immuneACCESS by TCRdb, which kept in-frame rearrangements only. Such tables lose some clones; where checked, under half of the loss comes from unresolved V genes, and the rest has no known cause. For this sample the table gives about 57,000 clones, of which 70% to 90% were detected only once. Around 0.4% of the sample is in the top ten clones. The sequenced sample was CD4+ T cells from peripheral blood mononuclear cells, obtained in the third trimester of pregnancy. These receptor sequences come from a female donor with multiple sclerosis, enrolled in a pregnancy study.

The CDR3 loop is CASRFEGGPTGELFF. The DNA of the CDR3 is TGTGCCAGCAGATTTGAGGGGGGGCCTACCGGGGAGCTGTTTTTT. The V call is TRBV9, the J call TRBJ2-2; D is perhaps TRBD2 (7 bases). The germline V gene has CDR1 SGDLS and CDR2 YYNGEE. The V and J ends lost 5 bases and 5 bases respectively, with 16 bases between them. The CDR3 length is 15 residues. Supplemented by reference TRBV9 and TRBJ2-2, the full variable domain reads DSGVTQTPKHLITATGQRVTLRCSPRSGDLSVYWYQQSLDQGLQFLIQYYNGEERAKGNILERFSAQQFPDLHSELNLSSLELGDSALYFCASRFEGGPTGELFFGEGSRLTVL.

The rearrangement uses TRBV27 and TRBJ2-3; D perhaps matches TRBD2 (6 bases). Germline assignment: CDR1 MNHEY and CDR2 SMNVEV (reference sequence). CDR3 length: 17 residues. Trimming removed 8 bases from V and 3 bases from J, with 24 bases in between. In DNA, the CDR3 is TGTGCCAGCCGTACTTTAATTAGAGGGGCGGGAACAGATACGCAGTATTTT. Protein product: CASRTLIRGAGTDTQYF.

This clone was seen only a few times. V and J are TRBV18 and TRBJ2-2; 9 bases line up with TRBD1. V gave up 0 bases and J gave up 6 bases; unmatched junction bases: 5. There are 16 residues in the CDR3. Germline-derived CDR1 and CDR2 are KGHSH and LQKENI. The CDR3, as DNA: TGTGCCAGCTCACCACCGGGGACAGGGATGGCCGGGGAGCTGTTTTTT. Protein sequence: CASSPPGTGMAGELFF.

This chain uses TRBV5-1 with TRBJ2-1, with a possible D match to TRBD2 (6 bases). Trimming stripped 5 bases from V and 3 bases from J, with 15 bases between. There are 15 residues in the CDR3. CDR1 and CDR2 from the germline V gene are SGHRS and YFSETQ. As DNA, the CDR3 is TGCGCCAGCAGGGCCGGGGGTGAAGGCTACAATGAGCAGTTCTTC. It translates to CASRAGGEGYNEQFF.

V usage is TRBV4-2 and J usage is TRBJ1-1; tentative D call: TRBD1 (5 bases). The ends were cut back, 4 bases at V and 6 bases at J, with 21 bases in the middle. CDR3 length equals 16 residues. Germline CDR1 reads LGHNA; CDR2 reads YNFKEQ. CDR3 sequence reads: CASSPVGGRVLAEAFF. CDR3 DNA: TGTGCCAGCAGCCCCGTCGGGGGGAGGGTTCTGGCTGAAGCTTTCTTT.

The V and J genes are TRBV11-3 and TRBJ2-1, with 7 bases lining up with TRBD1. Germline CDR1 reads SGHNT; CDR2 reads YENEEA. V lost 4 bases to trimming and J lost 2 bases; unmatched junction nucleotides: 2. The CDR3 extends over 14 amino acids. CDR3 sequence: CASSWDSTYNEQFF. The CDR3 DNA is TGTGCCAGCAGCTGGGACAGCACCTACAATGAGCAGTTCTTC.

The table lists this clone with a count of one. V is TRBV5-6 and J is TRBJ1-2, with D perhaps TRBD1 (6 bases). In germline, CDR1 is SGHDT, CDR2 YYEEEE. There are 16 residues in the CDR3. With 2 bases removed from V and 1 base from J, the gap between germline ends came to 15 bases. Written as DNA, the CDR3 is TGTGCCAGCAGCTTTATTTCCGGGGACATTAACTATGGCTACACCTTC. This translates into CASSFISGDINYGYTF. The full variable domain, with the rest looked up from reference TRBV5-6 and TRBJ1-2, is DAGVTQSPTHLIKTRGQQVTLRCSPKSGHDTVSWYQQALGQGPQFIFQYYEEEERQRGNFPDRFSGHQFPNYSSELNVNALLLGDSALYLCASSFISGDINYGYTFGSGTRLTVV.

The table lists this clone with many counts. V and J are TRBV19 and TRBJ1-2; D might be TRBD1 (5 bases). V gave up 11 bases and J gave up 4 bases, with 11 bases separating them. Germline CDR1 and CDR2: LNHDA and SQIVND (reference sequence). The CDR3 is 11 residues long. DNA for the CDR3: TGTGCCGTCGGAGGGACCTATGGCTACACCTTC. Protein sequence: CAVGGTYGYTF.

CDR3 amino acids: CTSSICVLMLAGYPGTQYF. CDR3 nucleotides: TGCACCAGCAGTATTTGTGTTCTCATGCTAGCGGGATATCCCGGGACCCAGTACTTC. The chain uses TRBV1 and TRBJ2-5; the table's D call TRBD2 went unverified against the DNA. TRBV1 constitutes a pseudogene. CDR3 length equals 19 residues.

The chain joins TRBV19 to TRBJ2-7, with D perhaps matching TRBD2 (5 bases). V was trimmed by 1 base and J by 2 bases, leaving 9 bases between them. This CDR3 comprises 14 residues. Germline V gene sequence: CDR1 LNHDA, CDR2 SQIVND (reference sequence). The CDR3 DNA follows: TGTGCCAGTAGTATAGGAGGGATTCCCTACGAGCAGTACTTC. This sequence encodes CASSIGGIPYEQYF.

The chain links TRBV19 to TRBJ2-7; 9 bases fit TRBD1. Germline CDR1 LNHDA, CDR2 SQIVND (reference sequence). The CDR3 length is 15 residues. Trimming cost V 5 bases and J 2 bases; bases outside gene matches: 7. CDR3 in amino acids: CASSQKGQGAYEQYF. The CDR3 DNA follows: TGTGCCAGTAGTCAAAAGGGACAGGGAGCCTACGAGCAGTACTTC.

The chain is built from TRBV7-8 and TRBJ2-1, with TRBD2 identical over 10 bases. J was trimmed by 2 bases and V by 5 bases; bases with no gene match: 12. The CDR3 runs to 18 residues. The V gene's germline CDR1 is SGHVS and CDR2 FQNEAQ. The CDR3 DNA follows: TGTGCCAGCAGCCTTCCCCCCGGACTAGCGGATACCTACAATGAGCAGTTCTTC. Its protein product is CASSLPPGLADTYNEQFF.

This clone occurred once. The chain carries TRBV7-2 and TRBJ2-2; 10 nucleotides align to TRBD1. Looked up from germline, CDR1 is SGHTA and CDR2 is FQGNSA. The CDR3 is 15 residues long. V lost 4 bases, J lost 5 bases, and 4 bases stayed unmatched. CDR3 amino acids: CASSSGQGFTGELFF. For the CDR3, the DNA is TGTGCCAGCAGCTCGGGACAGGGGTTTACCGGGGAGCTGTTTTTT.

The chain has TRBV7-2 and TRBJ2-7; no clear D gene. The V gene's germline CDR1 is SGHTA and CDR2 FQGNSA. V was trimmed by 2 bases and J by 6 bases, leaving 8 bases between them. The CDR3 consists of 12 residues. Written as DNA, the CDR3 is TGTGCCAGCAGCTTATTATCGGGCGAGCAGTACTTC. It translates to CASSLLSGEQYF.

This rearrangement joins TRBV5-1 to TRBJ2-7, with 9 bases identical to TRBD1. V trimming: 4 bases; J trimming: 1 base; junction bases outside the gene matches: 6. Germline V gene lookup returns CDR1 SGHRS and CDR2 YFSETQ. The CDR3 contains 15 residues. The CDR3 bases are TGCGCCAGCAGCGTAAGACAGGGGGTTTCCTACGAGCAGTACTTC. This codes for CASSVRQGVSYEQYF.

CDR3 residues: CASTRGTGPSEQYF. CDR3 nucleotide sequence: TGTGCCAGTACGAGAGGGACAGGCCCTTCCGAGCAGTACTTC. This chain links TRBV6-5 with TRBJ2-7; 8 nucleotides match TRBD1. The V and J ends lost 9 bases and 6 bases, in that order; junction bases with no gene match: 13. CDR1 is MNHEY and CDR2 is SVGAGI in the germline V gene. There are 14 residues in the CDR3.

This sequence joins TRBV5-1 and TRBJ2-3; TRBD1 matches at 8 bases. With V trimmed by 0 bases and J by 6 bases, 3 bases remained unmatched. CDR3 length: 14 amino acids. The germline V gene has CDR1 SGHRS and CDR2 YFSETQ. This CDR3 is CASSLAGGEDTQYF. The CDR3 bases are TGCGCCAGCAGCTTGGCAGGGGGCGAGGATACGCAGTATTTT.

In the case of this clone: At one end, the junction sequence differs from germline, possibly due to a read error. The V call is TRBV5-8, the J call TRBJ2-7; 7 bases match TRBD1. The V gene's germline CDR1 is SGHTS and CDR2 YDEGEE. The CDR3 is 14 amino acids. Here the CDR3 DNA reads TGTGCCAGCACCTTGATACAGGGGCCCTACGAGCAGTACTTC. It codes for CASTLIQGPYEQYF.

The J gene is TRBJ1-1, the V gene TRBV5-1, with 8 bases fitting TRBD1. V lost 4 bases to trimming and J lost 3 bases; unmatched junction nucleotides: 5. The CDR3 consists of 14 residues. Germline V gene data show CDR1 as SGHRS and CDR2 as YFSETQ. The CDR3 DNA sequence: TGCGCCAGCAGCGATGGACAGGGAGACACTGAAGCTTTCTTT. The encoded protein is CASSDGQGDTEAFF.